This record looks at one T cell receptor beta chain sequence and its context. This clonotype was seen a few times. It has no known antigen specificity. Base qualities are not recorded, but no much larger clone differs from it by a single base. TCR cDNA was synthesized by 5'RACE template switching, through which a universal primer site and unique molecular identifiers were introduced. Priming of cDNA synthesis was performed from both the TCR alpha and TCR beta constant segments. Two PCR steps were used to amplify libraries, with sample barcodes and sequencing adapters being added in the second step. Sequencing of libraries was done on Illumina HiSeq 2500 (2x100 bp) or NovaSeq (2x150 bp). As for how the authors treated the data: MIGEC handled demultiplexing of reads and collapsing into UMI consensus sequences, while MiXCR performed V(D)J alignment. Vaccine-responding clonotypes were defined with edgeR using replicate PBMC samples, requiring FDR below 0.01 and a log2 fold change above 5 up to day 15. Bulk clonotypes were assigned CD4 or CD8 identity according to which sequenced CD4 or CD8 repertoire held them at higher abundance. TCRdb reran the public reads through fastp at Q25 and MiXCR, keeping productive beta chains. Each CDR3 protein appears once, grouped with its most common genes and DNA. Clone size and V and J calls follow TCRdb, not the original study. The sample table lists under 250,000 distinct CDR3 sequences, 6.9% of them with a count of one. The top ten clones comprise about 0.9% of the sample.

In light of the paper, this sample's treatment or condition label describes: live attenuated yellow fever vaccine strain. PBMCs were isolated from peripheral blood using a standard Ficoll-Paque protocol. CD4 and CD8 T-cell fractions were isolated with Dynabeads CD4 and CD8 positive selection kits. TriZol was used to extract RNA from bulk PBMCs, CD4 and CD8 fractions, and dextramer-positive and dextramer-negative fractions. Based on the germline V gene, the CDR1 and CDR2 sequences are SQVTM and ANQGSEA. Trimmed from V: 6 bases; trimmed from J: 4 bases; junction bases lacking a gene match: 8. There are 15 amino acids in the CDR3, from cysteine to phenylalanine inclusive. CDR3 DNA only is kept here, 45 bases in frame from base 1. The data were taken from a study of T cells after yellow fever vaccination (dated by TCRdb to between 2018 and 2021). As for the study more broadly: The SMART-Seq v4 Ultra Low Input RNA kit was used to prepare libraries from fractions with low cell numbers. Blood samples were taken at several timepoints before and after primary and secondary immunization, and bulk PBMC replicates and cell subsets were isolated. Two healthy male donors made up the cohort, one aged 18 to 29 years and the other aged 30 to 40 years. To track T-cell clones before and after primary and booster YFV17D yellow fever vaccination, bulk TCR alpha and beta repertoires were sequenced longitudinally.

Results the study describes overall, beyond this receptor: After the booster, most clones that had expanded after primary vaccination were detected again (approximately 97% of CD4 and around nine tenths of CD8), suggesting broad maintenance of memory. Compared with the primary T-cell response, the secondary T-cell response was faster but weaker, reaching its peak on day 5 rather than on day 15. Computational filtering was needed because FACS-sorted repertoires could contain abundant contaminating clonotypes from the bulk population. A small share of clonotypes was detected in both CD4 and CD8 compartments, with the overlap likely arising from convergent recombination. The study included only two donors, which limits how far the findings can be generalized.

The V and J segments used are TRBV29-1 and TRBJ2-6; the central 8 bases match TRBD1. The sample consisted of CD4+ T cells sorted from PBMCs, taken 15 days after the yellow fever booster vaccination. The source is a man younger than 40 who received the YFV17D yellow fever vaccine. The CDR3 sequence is CSVKTGVSGANVLTF. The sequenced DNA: TGCAGCGTAAAGACAGGGGTATCCGGGGCCAACGTCCTGACTTTC.